This is a list of T cell receptor beta chains from one sample in a study of T cell responses to AZD1222 COVID-19 vaccine. TCRdb's copy holds only in-frame clones and misses some; the assay was immunoSEQ multiplex PCR. The sample records around 150,000 clones, 92% being singletons. This material consisted of peripheral blood, taken 28 days after the second AZD1222 dose. Every receptor here comes from an adult who received the AZD1222 COVID-19 vaccine. Both conserved end residues are part of each CDR3. Fields, in order: J gene, V gene, CDR3 protein.

TRBJ2-1	TRBV3-1/TRBV3-2	CASSPTGGNEQFF
TRBJ1-1	TRBV7-9	CASRENRKQGLYAEAFF
TRBJ2-3	TRBV5-4	CAIPSSGSTDTQYF
TRBJ2-1	TRBV18	CASLPIAGSSYNEQFF
TRBJ1-3	TRBV6-5	CASSYSMAIGTIYF
TRBJ1-2	TRBV5-6	CASSLGDRVYGYTF
TRBJ1-2	TRBV5-1	CASSLEGQPYYGYTF
TRBJ2-1	TRBV5-1	CASNPDSSINEQFF
TRBJ1-3	TRBV27	CASSSGQGPVSGNTIYF
TRBJ2-5	TRBV12-3/TRBV12-4	CASSWQLSETQYF
TRBJ2-1	TRBV3-1/TRBV3-2	CASSRTTNEQFF
TRBJ2-1	TRBV7-3	CASSSGQGNEQFF
TRBJ2-7	TRBV2	CASSESGYEQYF
TRBJ1-1	TRBV10-3	CAIGRDTEAFF
TRBJ2-1	TRBV7-3	CASSLWGGGEQFF
TRBJ2-3	TRBV6-6	CASTQQDPDTQYF
TRBJ2-5	TRBV14	CASSLQLGAYQETQYF
TRBJ2-3	TRBV6-5	CATSRDTQYF
TRBJ1-1	TRBV29-1	CSVESRWERTGKMAFF
TRBJ2-6	TRBV11-1	CASSPRTAGANVLTF
TRBJ2-2	TRBV27	CASKQRETAGELFF
TRBJ2-3	TRBV27	CASSLEGRTQYF
TRBJ2-5	TRBV20-1	CSAKETQYF